This T cell receptor (beta chain) was sequenced in a study of T cell responses to AZD1222 COVID-19 vaccine. The overall study: Doses given second, at about 4 or about 12 weeks, were pooled. General study findings and limits: Repertoires were obtained solely post-peak T cell response. Vaccine-related CD4 TCRs covered spike, predominating at 160-218 and 743-854.

Deletions cut 2 bases from V and 8 bases from J, with 8 bases between. In germline, CDR1 is SGHKS, CDR2 YYEKEE (reference sequence). The length of the CDR3 is 12 residues. As to this clone: Its cognate antigen is unknown.

Method: immunoSEQ multiplex PCR; TCRdb's copy keeps in-frame clones and lacks some. This table holds over 110,000 clones, 90% to 95% found once. The chain uses TRBV5-5 and TRBJ2-1, with D uncertain. Specimen: peripheral blood, collected on day 0 of AZD1222 vaccination. This TCR was sampled from an adult in good health. Here the CDR3 reads CASSLMQDEQFF. CDR3 bases: TGTGCCAGCAGCTTAATGCAGGATGAGCAGTTCTTC.